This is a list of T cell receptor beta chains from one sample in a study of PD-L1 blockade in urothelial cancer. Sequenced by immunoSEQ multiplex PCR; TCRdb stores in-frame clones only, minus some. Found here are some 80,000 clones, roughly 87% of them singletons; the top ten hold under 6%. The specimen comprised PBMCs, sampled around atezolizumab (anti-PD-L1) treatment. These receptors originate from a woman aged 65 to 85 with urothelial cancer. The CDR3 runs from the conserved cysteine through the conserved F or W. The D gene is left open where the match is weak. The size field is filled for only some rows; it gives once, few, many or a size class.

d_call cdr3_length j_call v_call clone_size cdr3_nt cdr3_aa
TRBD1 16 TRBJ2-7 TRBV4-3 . TGCGCCAGCAGCCAAGATGGGTGGGACAGCTCCTACGAGCAGTACTTC CASSQDGWDSSYEQYF
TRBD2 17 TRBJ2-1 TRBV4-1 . TGCGCCAGCAGCCAAGATCCGGGACTAGCGGGCTACAATGAGCAGTTCTTC CASSQDPGLAGYNEQFF
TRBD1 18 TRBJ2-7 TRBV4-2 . TGTGCCAGCAGCCTTGGGACAGGGGGCCGAATGAACTCCTACGAGCAGTACTTC CASSLGTGGRMNSYEQYF
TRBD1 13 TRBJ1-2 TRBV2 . TGTGCCAGCAGTGGGGACAGTGGCTATGGCTACACCTTC CASSGDSGYGYTF
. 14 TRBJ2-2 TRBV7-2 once TGTGCCAGCAGCCCGGGGGAGGTCGCCGGGGAGCTGTTTTTT CASSPGEVAGELFF
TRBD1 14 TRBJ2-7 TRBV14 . TGTGCCAGCAGCCGAGTGACAGGGCCCTACGAGCAGTACTTC CASSRVTGPYEQYF
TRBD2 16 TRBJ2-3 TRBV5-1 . TGCGCCAGCAGCTTGAGGCTAGCGGGGGTCACAGATACGCAGTATTTT CASSLRLAGVTDTQYF
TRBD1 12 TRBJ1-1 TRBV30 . TGTGCCTGGCACAGGGGGGAGGCTGAAGCTTTCTTT CAWHRGEAEAFF
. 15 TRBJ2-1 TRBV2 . TGTGCCAGCAGTACCCGTTTTGCGCCCCACAATGAGCAGTTCTTC CASSTRFAPHNEQFF
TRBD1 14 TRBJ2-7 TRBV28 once TGTGCCAGCAGTACCTCGACAGGGACCTACGAGCAGTACTTC CASSTSTGTYEQYF
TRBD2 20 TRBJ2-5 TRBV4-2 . TGTGCCAGCAGCCTGGCTGGACTAGCGGAACATATCCCGGACCAAGAGACCCAGTACTTC CASSLAGLAEHIPDQETQYF
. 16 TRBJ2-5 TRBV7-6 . TGTGCCAGCAGCACGGCAGGGGGGATATCGTTGGAGACCCAGTACTTC CASSTAGGISLETQYF
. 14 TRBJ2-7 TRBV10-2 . TGCGCCAGCAGTGAGCGGGGAACTTCCTACGAGCAGTACTTC CASSERGTSYEQYF
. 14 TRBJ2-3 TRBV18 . TGTGCCAGCTCACCCCTAGACAGCACAGATACGCAGTATTTT CASSPLDSTDTQYF
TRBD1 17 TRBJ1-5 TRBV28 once TGTGCCAGCAGAAACAGGGGGCTCCGCTATAGCAATCAGCCCCAGCATTTT CASRNRGLRYSNQPQHF
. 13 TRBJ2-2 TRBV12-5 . TGTGCTAGTGGTTTGGTCTCCACCGGGGAGCTGTTTTTT CASGLVSTGELFF
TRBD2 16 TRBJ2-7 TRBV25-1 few TGTGCCAGCAGTGAATACCGGGGACTAGCGGGAGACGAGCAGTACTTC CASSEYRGLAGDEQYF
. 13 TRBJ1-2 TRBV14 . TGTGCCAGCAGCCCAGGGACACCGTATGGCTACACCTTC CASSPGTPYGYTF
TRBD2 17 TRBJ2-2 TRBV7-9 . TGTGCCAGCAGCAGTGATCGACTAGCGGGAGGCACCGGGGAGCTGTTTTTT CASSSDRLAGGTGELFF
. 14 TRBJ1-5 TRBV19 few TGTGCCAGCAGCGTCGCGGGGGGACGTCAGCCCCAGCATTTT CASSVAGGRQPQHF
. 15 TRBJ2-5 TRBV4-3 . TGCGCCAGCAGCCCAGGGGCCCGCGTGGAAGAGACCCAGTACTTC CASSPGARVEETQYF
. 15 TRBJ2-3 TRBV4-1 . TGCGCCAGCAGCCCCATTTTTGGGCCCAAAGATACGCAGTATTTT CASSPIFGPKDTQYF
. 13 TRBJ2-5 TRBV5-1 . TGCGCCAGCAGCCCCGGACCGGGGGAGACCCAGTACTTC CASSPGPGETQYF
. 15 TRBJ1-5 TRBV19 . TGTGCCAGTTTGCCCCAACCCTATAGCAATCAGCCCCAGCATTTT CASLPQPYSNQPQHF
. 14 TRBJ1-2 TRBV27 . TGTGCCAGCAGTTTCAGGGTGGGTAACTATGGCTACACCTTC CASSFRVGNYGYTF
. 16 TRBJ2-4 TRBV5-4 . TGTGCCAGCAGCGCCGGAGGGGGACAGATCAAAAACATTCAGTACTTC CASSAGGGQIKNIQYF
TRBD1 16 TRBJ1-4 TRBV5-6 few TGTGCCAGCAGCTTGGGAAACAGGGGGCAAGGAGAAAAACTGTTTTTT CASSLGNRGQGEKLFF
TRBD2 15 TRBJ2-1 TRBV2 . TGTGCCAGCAGTGACATTAGCGGGGCCGGCAATGAGCAGTTCTTC CASSDISGAGNEQFF
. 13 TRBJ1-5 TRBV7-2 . TGTGCCAGCAGCTTAGTCTCGGGTCAGCCCCAGCATTTT CASSLVSGQPQHF
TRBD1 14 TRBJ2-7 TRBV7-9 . TGTGCCAGCAGCGAGGTGACAGGGATCGGCGAGCAGTACTTC CASSEVTGIGEQYF
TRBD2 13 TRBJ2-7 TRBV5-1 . TGCGCCAGCAGCTTAGCTAGCGGACCGGAGCAGTACTTC CASSLASGPEQYF
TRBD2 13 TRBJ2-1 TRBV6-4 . TGTGCCAGCAGTTTCTCGGGGGGGCGTGAGCAGTTCTTC CASSFSGGREQFF
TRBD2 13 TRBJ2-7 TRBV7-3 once TGTGCCAGCAGCCCTGGGGGACTAGCGGCCCCTCACTTC CASSPGGLAAPHF
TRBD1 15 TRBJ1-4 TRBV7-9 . TGTGCCAGCAGTAAAAACAGGGGTAACGGTGAAAAACTGTTTTTT CASSKNRGNGEKLFF
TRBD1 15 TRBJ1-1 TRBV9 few TGTGCCAGCAGTGAAGGGACAGGGGCTAACACTGAAGCTTTCTTT CASSEGTGANTEAFF
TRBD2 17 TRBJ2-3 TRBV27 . TGTGCCAGCAGTTCGGGACTAGCGGGGGCGGGGAGAGATACGCAGTATTTT CASSSGLAGAGRDTQYF
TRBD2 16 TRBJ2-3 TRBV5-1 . TGCGCCAGCAGCCTTAGACTAGCGGGAGACGTAGATACGCAGTATTTT CASSLRLAGDVDTQYF
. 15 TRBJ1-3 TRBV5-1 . TGCGCCAGCAGCGTTGACAGCGCTGATGGAAACACCATATATTTT CASSVDSADGNTIYF
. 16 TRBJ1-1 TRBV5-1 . TGCGCCAGCAGCTTGATCGGGGGGCCGCGGAACACTGAAGCTTTCTTT CASSLIGGPRNTEAFF
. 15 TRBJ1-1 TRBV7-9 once TGTGCCAGCAGCCTAAAGGGAGGGGTTGACACTGAAGCTTTCTTT CASSLKGGVDTEAFF
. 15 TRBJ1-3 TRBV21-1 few TGTGCCAGCAGCCTCGACAGGGGGCCCGGAAACACCATATATTTT CASSLDRGPGNTIYF
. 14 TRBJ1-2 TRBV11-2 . TGTGCCAGCAGCGAGCTGGGGGGGATATTTGGCTACACCTTC CASSELGGIFGYTF
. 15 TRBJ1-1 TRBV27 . TGTGCCAGCAGAGTCCTGGGCAGGGCCCACACTGAAGCTTTCTTT CASRVLGRAHTEAFF
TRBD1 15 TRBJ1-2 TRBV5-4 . TGTGCCAGCAGACCGGACAGGGGGCTGGGCTATGGCTACACCTTC CASRPDRGLGYGYTF
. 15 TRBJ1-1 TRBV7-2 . TGTGCCAGCAGCTTAGGAGCGACAGCGAGAACTGAAGCTTTCTTT CASSLGATARTEAFF
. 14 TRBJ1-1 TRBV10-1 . TGCGCCAGCAGTGAAAAGCAGGGTCGCACTGAAGCTTTCTTT CASSEKQGRTEAFF
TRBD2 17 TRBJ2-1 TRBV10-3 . TGTGCCATCAGTGAGTCGGGGCTAGCGGGGTCCTACAATGAGCAGTTCTTC CAISESGLAGSYNEQFF